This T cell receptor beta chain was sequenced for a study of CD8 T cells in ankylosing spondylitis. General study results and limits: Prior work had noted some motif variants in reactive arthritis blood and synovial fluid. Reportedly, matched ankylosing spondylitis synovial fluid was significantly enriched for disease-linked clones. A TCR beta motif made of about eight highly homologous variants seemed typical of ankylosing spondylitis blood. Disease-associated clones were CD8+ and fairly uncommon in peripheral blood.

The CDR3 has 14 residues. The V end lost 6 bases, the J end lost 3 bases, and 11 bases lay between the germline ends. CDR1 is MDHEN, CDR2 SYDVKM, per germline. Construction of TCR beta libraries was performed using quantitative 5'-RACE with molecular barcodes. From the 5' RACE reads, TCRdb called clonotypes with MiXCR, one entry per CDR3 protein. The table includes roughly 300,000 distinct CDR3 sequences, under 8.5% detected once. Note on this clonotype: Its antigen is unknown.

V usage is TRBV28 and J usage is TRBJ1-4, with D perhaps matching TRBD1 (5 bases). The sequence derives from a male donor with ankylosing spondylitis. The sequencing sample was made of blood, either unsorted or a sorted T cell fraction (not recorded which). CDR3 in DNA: TGTGCCAGCAGACTCCAAGGGGCTAATGAAAAACTGTTTTTT. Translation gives CASRLQGANEKLFF. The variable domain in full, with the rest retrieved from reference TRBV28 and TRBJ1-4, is DVKVTQSSRYLVKRTGEKVFLECVQDMDHENMFWYRQDPGLGLRLIYFSYDVKMKEKGDIPEGYSVSREKKERFSLILESASTNQTSMYLCASRLQGANEKLFFGSGTQLSVL.